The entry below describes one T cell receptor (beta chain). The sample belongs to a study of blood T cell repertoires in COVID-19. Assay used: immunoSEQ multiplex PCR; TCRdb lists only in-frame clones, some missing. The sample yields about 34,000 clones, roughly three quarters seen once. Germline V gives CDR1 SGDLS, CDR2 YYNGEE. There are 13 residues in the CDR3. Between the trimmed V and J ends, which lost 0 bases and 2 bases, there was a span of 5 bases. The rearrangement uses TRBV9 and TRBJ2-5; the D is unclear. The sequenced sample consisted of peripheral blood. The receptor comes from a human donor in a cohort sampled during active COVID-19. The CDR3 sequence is CASSVALQETQYF. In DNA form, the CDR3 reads TGTGCCAGCAGCGTAGCTCTGCAAGAGACCCAGTACTTC.